This T cell receptor (beta chain) derives from a study of blood T cell repertoires in COVID-19. Study background: Researchers got acute and convalescent COVID-19 samples from the United States, Italy and Spain.

Original processing notes: Reference gene primer amplification in the assay estimated nucleated cell counts. The table came from immunoSEQ multiplex PCR; TCRdb's copy has only in-frame clones and leaves some out. The V and J calls and clone size come from that table; D and trimming were worked out from the DNA. The data hold 80,000 to 100,000 clones, with roughly 80% observed a single time. The specimen was peripheral blood. This receptor was identified in a man in his 70s with active or convalescent COVID-19.

As DNA, the CDR3 is TGTGCCAGCAGCCTCCGGGACAGGGGGTCCTACGAGCAGTACTTC. Translated, it gives CASSLRDRGSYEQYF. The chain is built from TRBV6-5 and TRBJ2-7; 11 bases are a match to TRBD1. The CDR3 extends over 15 amino acids. Germline CDR1 MNHEY, CDR2 SVGAGI. V dropped 6 bases and J dropped 1; count of bases not matched to a gene: 5.